The present entry profiles one T cell receptor (beta chain) with its context. Its matching antigen is unknown. For the second PCR, which ran for roughly 7 to 11 cycles, a sample-barcoded 5' primer and a J-beta primer mix were used. Every single cDNA molecule received a tag from a template-switch adaptor with 12 random nucleotides. TCRdb fed the 5' RACE reads into MiXCR, producing one record per CDR3 protein. The sample carries approximately 1.5 million distinct CDR3 sequences, approximately 43% recorded once. The data derive from a study of blood T cells in healthy people across ages. Findings of the study overall: Roughly linear age-related decline in beta diversity appeared, significant by age about 40.

CDR1 is SGDLS and CDR2 is YYNGEE in the germline V gene. The length of the CDR3 is 20 residues. V shed 4 bases and J shed 0 bases, with 26 bases lying between them. The chain carries TRBV9 and TRBJ2-1, with D tentatively TRBD1 or TRBD2 (7 bases each). The clonotype originates from a woman between 18 and 29 years old in good health. The sample taken for sequencing was blood. CDR3 coding DNA: TGTGCCAGCAGCATCCTCAGGGGGGGACTACCGAAAAGCTCCTACAATGAGCAGTTCTTC. Translating it yields CASSILRGGLPKSSYNEQFF.